Described below is a single TCR beta chain sequence and its context. The sample comes from a study of control samples from healthy donors and cancer patients. Germline V gives CDR1 LNHNV, CDR2 YYDKDF (reference sequence). V was clipped by 6 bases and J by 8 bases, with 13 bases between them. The CDR3 runs 12 residues. Assay used: immunoSEQ multiplex PCR; TCRdb lists only in-frame clones, some missing. The sample lists about 130,000 clones, 80% to 95% occurring once. The chain combines TRBV15 with TRBJ1-2; D is possibly TRBD1 (5 bases). The source is a man in his late teens or twenties in good health. Sequencing input: blood. Here the CDR3 DNA reads TGTGCCACCAGATCATCAGGGAAAGGCTACACCTTC. Its translation: CATRSSGKGYTF.